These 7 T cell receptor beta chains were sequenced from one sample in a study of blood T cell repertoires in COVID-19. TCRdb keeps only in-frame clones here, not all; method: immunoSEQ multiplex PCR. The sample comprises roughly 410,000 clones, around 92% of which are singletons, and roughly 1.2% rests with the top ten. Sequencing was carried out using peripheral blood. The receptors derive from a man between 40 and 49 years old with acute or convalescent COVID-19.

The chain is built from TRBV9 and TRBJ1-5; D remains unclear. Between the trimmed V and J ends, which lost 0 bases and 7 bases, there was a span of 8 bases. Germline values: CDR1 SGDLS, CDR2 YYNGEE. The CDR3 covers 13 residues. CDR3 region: CASSVESAQPQHF. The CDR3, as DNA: TGTGCCAGCAGCGTAGAGAGCGCGCAGCCCCAGCATTTT.

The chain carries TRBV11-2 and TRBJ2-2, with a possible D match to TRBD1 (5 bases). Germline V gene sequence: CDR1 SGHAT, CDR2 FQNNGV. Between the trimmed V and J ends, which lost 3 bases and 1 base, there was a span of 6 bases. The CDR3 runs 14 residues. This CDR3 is CASSFGQNTGELFF. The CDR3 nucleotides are TGTGCCAGCAGCTTCGGACAGAACACCGGGGAGCTGTTTTTT. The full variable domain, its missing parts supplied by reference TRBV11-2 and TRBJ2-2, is EAGVAQSPRYKIIEKRQSVAFWCNPISGHATLYWYQQILGQGPKLLIQFQNNGVVDDSQLPKDRFSAERLKGVDSTLKIQPAKLEDSAVYLCASSFGQNTGELFFGEGSRLTVL.

CDR3 loop: CSAAGTTNTGELFF. CDR3 DNA sequence: TGCAGCGCCGCTGGGACAACGAACACCGGGGAGCTGTTTTTT. The rearrangement joins TRBV29-1 to TRBJ2-2; the D gene is possibly TRBD1 (6 bases). The germline CDR1 and CDR2 sequences are SQVTM and ANQGSEA. The CDR3 has 14 residues. Trimming took 7 bases from V and 0 from J, leaving 12 bases between them.

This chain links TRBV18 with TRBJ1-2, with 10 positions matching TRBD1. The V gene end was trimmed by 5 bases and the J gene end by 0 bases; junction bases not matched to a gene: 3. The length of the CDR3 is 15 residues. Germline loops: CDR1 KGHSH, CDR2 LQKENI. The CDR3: CASSSGTGANYGYTF. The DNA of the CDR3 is TGTGCCAGCTCAAGTGGGACAGGGGCTAACTATGGCTACACCTTC.

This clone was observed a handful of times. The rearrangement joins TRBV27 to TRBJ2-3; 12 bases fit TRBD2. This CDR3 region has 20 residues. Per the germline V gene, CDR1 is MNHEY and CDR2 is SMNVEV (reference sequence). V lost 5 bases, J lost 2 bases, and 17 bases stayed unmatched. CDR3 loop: CASSARFLAGGPSSTDTQYF. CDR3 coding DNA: TGTGCCAGCAGTGCCCGATTCCTAGCGGGGGGGCCATCTTCCACAGATACGCAGTATTTT.

The CDR3 here is CASSSPRTGLDEQFF. CDR3 in DNA: TGTGCCAGCAGCTCGCCGAGGACAGGGCTCGATGAGCAGTTCTTC. The rearrangement uses TRBV5-4 and TRBJ2-1; TRBD1 agrees at 8 bases. Losses at the gene ends were 3 bases for V and 8 bases for J; bases not matched to a gene: 10. The CDR3 totals 15 residues. The germline CDR1 and CDR2 sequences are SGHNT and YYREEE (reference sequence).

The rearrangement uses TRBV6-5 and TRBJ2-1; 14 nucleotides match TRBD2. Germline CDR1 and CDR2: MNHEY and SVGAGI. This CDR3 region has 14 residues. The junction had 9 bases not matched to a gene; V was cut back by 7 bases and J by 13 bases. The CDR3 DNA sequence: TGTGCCAGCACTCGCCCGGGACTAGCGGGAGATCAGTTCTTC. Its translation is CASTRPGLAGDQFF.